Sequencing of this T cell receptor (beta chain) was carried out in a study of cytomegalovirus exposure and HLA in healthy donors. This CDR3 contains 14 residues. The germline V gene encodes CDR1 SGHRS and CDR2 YFSETQ. J lost 7 bases, V lost 4 bases, and 8 bases had no gene match. PCR employed 60 Vbeta and 13 Jbeta primers. The assay was immunoSEQ multiplex PCR, and TCRdb's table has in-frame clones only and misses some. The sample shows around 130,000 clones, approximately 80% of them seen only once. V gene TRBV5-1 combines with J gene TRBJ1-2, with 9 bases matching TRBD1. This clonotype was obtained from a male donor in good health and CMV-seronegative. Sequences were obtained from PBMCs. The CDR3 bases are TGCGCCAGCAGCCCAGGGACAGGGTTTGGTGGCTACACCTTC. It specifies CASSPGTGFGGYTF. Together with reference TRBV5-1 and TRBJ1-2, the CDR3 gives the full variable domain: KAGVTQTPRYLIKTRGQQVTLSCSPISGHRSVSWYQQTPGQGLQFLFEYFSETQRNKGNFPGRFSGRQFSNSRSEMNVSTLELGDSALYLCASSPGTGFGGYTFGSGTRLTVV.